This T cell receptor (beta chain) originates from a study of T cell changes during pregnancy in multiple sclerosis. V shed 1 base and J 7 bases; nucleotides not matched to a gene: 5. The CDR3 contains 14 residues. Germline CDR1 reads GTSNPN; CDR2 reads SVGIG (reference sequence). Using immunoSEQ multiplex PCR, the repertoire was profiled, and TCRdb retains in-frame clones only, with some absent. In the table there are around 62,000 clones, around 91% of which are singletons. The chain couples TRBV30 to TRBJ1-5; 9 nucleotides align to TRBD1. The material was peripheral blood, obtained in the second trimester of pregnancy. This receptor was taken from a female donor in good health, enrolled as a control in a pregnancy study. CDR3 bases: TGTGCCTGGAGTGGGACAGGGGATGGGCAGCCCCAGCATTTT. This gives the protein CAWSGTGDGQPQHF.